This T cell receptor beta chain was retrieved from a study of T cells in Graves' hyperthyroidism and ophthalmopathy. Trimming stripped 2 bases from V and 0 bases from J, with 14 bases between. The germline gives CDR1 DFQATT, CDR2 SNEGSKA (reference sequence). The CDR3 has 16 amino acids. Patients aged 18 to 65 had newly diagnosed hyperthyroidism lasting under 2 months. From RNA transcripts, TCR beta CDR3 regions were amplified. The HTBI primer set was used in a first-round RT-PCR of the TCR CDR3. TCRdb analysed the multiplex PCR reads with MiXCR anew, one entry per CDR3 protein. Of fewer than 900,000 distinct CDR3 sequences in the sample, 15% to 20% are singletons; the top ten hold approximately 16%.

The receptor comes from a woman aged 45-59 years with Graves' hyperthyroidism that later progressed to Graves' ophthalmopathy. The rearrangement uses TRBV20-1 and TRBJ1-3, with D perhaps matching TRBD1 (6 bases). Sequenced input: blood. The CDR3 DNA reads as TGCAGTGCTAGATGGGGGGCCGGCCGCTCTGGAAACACCATATATTTT. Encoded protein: CSARWGAGRSGNTIYF.